This record concerns one T cell receptor beta chain sequence. 13 Jbeta primers and 60 Vbeta primers were used for the PCR. Sequenced by immunoSEQ multiplex PCR; TCRdb stores in-frame clones only, minus some. The sample carries 95,000 to 110,000 clones, approximately 80% recorded once. The CDR3 is 14 residues long. CDR1 is MNHEY, CDR2 SMNVEV, per germline (reference sequence). V was pared by 2 bases and J by 0 bases, with 8 bases between. These data come from a study of cytomegalovirus exposure and HLA in healthy donors. The sequencing input was PBMCs. The TCR was taken from a male donor in good health and CMV-seronegative. The chain joins TRBV27 to TRBJ2-7; D is unclear. CDR3 nucleotides: TGTGCCAGCAGTTTAGAGGTAGACTCCTACGAGCAGTACTTC. Protein: CASSLEVDSYEQYF.